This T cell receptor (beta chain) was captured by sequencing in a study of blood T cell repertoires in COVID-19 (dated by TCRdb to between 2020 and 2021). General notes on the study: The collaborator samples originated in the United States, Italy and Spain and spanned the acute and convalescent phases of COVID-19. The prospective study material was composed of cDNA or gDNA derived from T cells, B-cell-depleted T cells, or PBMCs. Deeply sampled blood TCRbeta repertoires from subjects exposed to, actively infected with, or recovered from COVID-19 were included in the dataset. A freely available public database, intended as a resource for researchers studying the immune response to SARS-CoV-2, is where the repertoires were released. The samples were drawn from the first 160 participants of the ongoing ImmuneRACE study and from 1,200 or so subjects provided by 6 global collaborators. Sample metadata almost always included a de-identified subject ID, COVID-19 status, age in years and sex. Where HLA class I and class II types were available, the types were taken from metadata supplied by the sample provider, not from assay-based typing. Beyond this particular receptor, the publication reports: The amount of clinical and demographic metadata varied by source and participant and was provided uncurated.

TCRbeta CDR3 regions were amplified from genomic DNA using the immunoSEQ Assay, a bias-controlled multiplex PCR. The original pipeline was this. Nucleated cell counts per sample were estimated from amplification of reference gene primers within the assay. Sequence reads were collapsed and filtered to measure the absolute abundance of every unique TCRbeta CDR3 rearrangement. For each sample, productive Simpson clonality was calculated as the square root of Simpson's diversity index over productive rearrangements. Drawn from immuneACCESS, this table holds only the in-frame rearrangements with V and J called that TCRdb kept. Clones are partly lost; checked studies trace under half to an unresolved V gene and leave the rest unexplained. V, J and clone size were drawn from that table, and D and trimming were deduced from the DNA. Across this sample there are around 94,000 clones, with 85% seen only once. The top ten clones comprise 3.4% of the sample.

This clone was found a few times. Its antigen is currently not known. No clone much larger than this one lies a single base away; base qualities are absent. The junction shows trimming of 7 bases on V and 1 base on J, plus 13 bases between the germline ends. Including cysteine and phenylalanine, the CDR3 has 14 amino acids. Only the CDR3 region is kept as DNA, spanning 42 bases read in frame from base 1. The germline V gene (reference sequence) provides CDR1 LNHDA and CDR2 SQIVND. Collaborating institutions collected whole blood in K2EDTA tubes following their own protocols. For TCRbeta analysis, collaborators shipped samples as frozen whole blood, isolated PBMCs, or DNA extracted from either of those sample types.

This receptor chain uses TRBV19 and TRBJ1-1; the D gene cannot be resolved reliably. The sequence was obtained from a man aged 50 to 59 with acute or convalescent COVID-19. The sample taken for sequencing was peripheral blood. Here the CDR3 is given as CASTQRGGNTEAFF. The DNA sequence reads TGTGCCAGTACTCAGCGAGGAGGGAACACTGAAGCTTTCTTT.